The clone carrying this T cell receptor (beta chain) was seen only a few times. CDR3-region Arm-PCR and iRepertoire HTBI primers produced the TCR beta libraries. MiXCR, applied by TCRdb to the multiplex PCR reads, yields one record per CDR3 protein. The sample consists of 500,000 to 700,000 distinct CDR3 sequences, around 30% of them appearing once. The data belong to a study of regulatory T cells in long-lasting Graves disease. The CDR3 length is 14 residues. Germline CDR1 reads MGHRA; CDR2 reads YSYEKL. V shed 1 base and J shed 5 bases, with 11 bases lying between them. As for time point: persistent/refractory GD, antithyroid drugs over 5 years with positive TRAb. The TCR library was made from RNA extracted from PBMCs.

The sample was peripheral blood mononuclear cells (PBMCs), taken when the disease was refractory, from a patient treated with antithyroid drugs. The chain couples TRBV4-1 to TRBJ2-5, with D maybe TRBD2 (6 bases). The sequence derives from a female donor with Graves disease. CDR3 loop: CASSQVEGAETQYF. In nucleotides, the CDR3 is TGCGCCAGCAGCCAAGTGGAGGGCGCGGAGACCCAGTACTTC.